A selection of T cell receptor beta chains follows, all from one sample in a study of blood T cell repertoires in COVID-19. Here immunoSEQ multiplex PCR was the method, and the copy in TCRdb shows in-frame clones only, minus some. This table holds 150,000 to 200,000 clones, about 89% found once. The sample consisted of peripheral blood. Every receptor here comes from a man between 65 and 80 years old with acute or convalescent COVID-19. CDR3s include the opening cysteine and the closing phenylalanine or tryptophan. D genes are given only for firm matches.

TRBV27	TRBJ2-5	NA	CASSLRGAPEETQYF	TGTGCCAGCAGTTTGCGCGGGGCCCCCGAGGAGACCCAGTACTTC
TRBV10-3	TRBJ2-1	NA	CAISERGSYNEQFF	TGTGCCATCAGTGAGAGGGGGTCCTACAATGAGCAGTTCTTC
TRBV5-1	TRBJ1-3	NA	CASSLRDTDTGNTIYF	TGCGCCAGCAGCCTCCGGGACACCGATACTGGAAACACCATATATTTT
TRBV28	TRBJ1-2	NA	CASSRQGDGYTF	TGTGCCAGCAGTAGGCAGGGCGATGGCTACACCTTC
TRBV29-1	TRBJ1-2	NA	CSVEGGEDGYTF	TGCAGCGTTGAAGGGGGGGAAGATGGCTACACCTTC
TRBV18	TRBJ1-3	NA	CASSPQELGSGNTIYF	TGTGCCAGCTCACCACAGGAGCTGGGCTCTGGAAACACCATATATTTT
TRBV27	TRBJ1-5	NA	CASSSVQGSKPQHF	TGTGCCAGCAGTTCAGTACAGGGTAGCAAGCCCCAGCATTTT
TRBV7-2	TRBJ1-2	TRBD1	CASSLARQGGGYGYTF	TGTGCCAGCAGCTTAGCGAGACAGGGAGGAGGGTATGGCTACACCTTC
TRBV29-1	TRBJ2-1	TRBD1	CSVEGADRGLGEQFF	TGCAGCGTTGAAGGGGCGGACAGGGGGTTGGGTGAGCAGTTCTTC
TRBV6-5	TRBJ2-7	TRBD2	CASHIAGGSYEQYF	TGTGCCAGCCATATAGCGGGGGGATCCTACGAGCAGTACTTC
TRBV6-6	TRBJ2-2	TRBD2	CASRKPLAGGIGELFF	TGTGCCAGCAGAAAACCCCTCGCGGGGGGGATCGGGGAGCTGTTTTTT
TRBV5-8	TRBJ2-3	NA	CASSLAGSRLTDTQYF	TGTGCCAGCAGCTTGGCAGGCTCCCGCCTCACAGATACGCAGTATTTT
TRBV6-5	TRBJ1-5	TRBD1	CASHGTASNQPQHF	TGTGCCAGCCACGGGACAGCTAGCAATCAGCCCCAGCATTTT
TRBV7-3	TRBJ2-1	NA	CASSLTLSGNPNEQFF	TGTGCCAGCAGCTTAACCCTGTCAGGGAACCCCAATGAGCAGTTCTTC
TRBV5-1	TRBJ2-7	TRBD1	CASSLGGQVLYEQYF	TGCGCCAGCAGCTTGGGAGGACAGGTGCTCTACGAGCAGTACTTC
TRBV3-1/TRBV3-2	TRBJ2-7	TRBD2	CASSQLLAGVPHEQYF	TGTGCCAGCAGCCAGCTACTAGCGGGAGTCCCCCACGAGCAGTACTTC
TRBV11-2	TRBJ2-2	TRBD2	CASSHIRGGRPGELFF	TGTGCCAGCAGCCACATCCGCGGGGGGCGTCCCGGGGAGCTGTTTTTT
TRBV5-1	TRBJ1-3	NA	CASMEATSGNTIYF	TGCGCCAGCATGGAGGCGACCTCTGGAAACACCATATATTTT
TRBV11-3	TRBJ2-2	TRBD1	CASSWDRGGELFF	TGTGCCAGCAGCTGGGACAGGGGTGGGGAGCTGTTTTTT
TRBV3-1/TRBV3-2	TRBJ2-1	NA	CASSQGMENEQFF	TGTGCCAGCAGCCAAGGGATGGAGAATGAGCAGTTCTTC
TRBV9	TRBJ1-1	TRBD1	CASSAPAGTGVGHTEAFF	TGTGCCAGCAGCGCGCCTGCCGGGACAGGGGTGGGGCACACTGAAGCTTTCTTT
TRBV4-3	TRBJ2-7	NA	CASSQGWRETYEQYF	TGCGCCAGCAGCCAAGGTTGGCGGGAAACCTACGAGCAGTACTTC
TRBV7-9	TRBJ1-6	NA	CASSFFRTQSNSPLHF	TGTGCCAGCAGCTTTTTCCGCACACAGAGTAATTCACCCCTCCACTTT
TRBV18	TRBJ2-2	NA	CASSPEKSGELFF	TGTGCCAGCTCACCAGAGAAGTCCGGGGAGCTGTTTTTT
TRBV5-4	TRBJ1-4	NA	CASSVTVNEKLFF	TGTGCCAGCAGCGTGACAGTTAATGAAAAACTGTTTTTT
TRBV19	TRBJ1-1	NA	CASSTLKAMNTEAFF	TGTGCCAGTAGTACGTTGAAAGCGATGAACACTGAAGCTTTCTTT
TRBV6-5	TRBJ2-7	NA	CASRPGMGTYEQYF	TGTGCCAGCAGGCCAGGGATGGGGACCTACGAGCAGTACTTC
TRBV6-5	TRBJ1-5	NA	CASSYEGPGEGQPQHF	TGTGCCAGCAGTTACGAGGGGCCAGGGGAGGGTCAGCCCCAGCATTTT
TRBV6-5	TRBJ1-2	TRBD1	CASSYRDRVDGYTF	TGTGCCAGCAGTTACAGGGACAGGGTTGATGGCTACACCTTC
TRBV5-6	TRBJ1-1	NA	CASSFRPGFPEAFF	TGTGCCAGCAGCTTTCGTCCGGGGTTCCCTGAAGCTTTCTTT
TRBV18	TRBJ1-1	NA	CASSPLQENTEAFF	TGTGCCAGCTCACCACTCCAGGAAAACACTGAAGCTTTCTTT
TRBV11-3	TRBJ2-1	NA	CASSLDPGNNEQFF	TGTGCCAGCAGCTTAGATCCAGGGAACAATGAGCAGTTCTTC
TRBV6-6	TRBJ1-1	TRBD1	CASSGTGGRTEAFF	TGTGCCAGCAGTGGAACAGGGGGCAGGACTGAAGCTTTCTTT
TRBV6-5	TRBJ2-3	TRBD2	CASSGLADSTDTQYF	TGTGCCAGCAGCGGACTAGCCGACAGCACAGATACGCAGTATTTT
TRBV2	TRBJ1-4	NA	CASERSNEKLFF	TGTGCCAGCGAACGGTCTAATGAAAAACTGTTTTTT
TRBV5-5	TRBJ1-3	TRBD1	CASSQGQGMGNTIYF	TGTGCCAGCAGCCAGGGACAGGGTATGGGAAACACCATATATTTT
TRBV11-2	TRBJ1-1	NA	CASSPYLTEAFF	TGTGCCAGCAGCCCCTACCTCACTGAAGCTTTCTTT
TRBV2	TRBJ2-7	TRBD1	CASSEARGTGGDEQYF	TGTGCCAGCAGTGAAGCGCGAGGGACAGGGGGCGACGAGCAGTACTTC
TRBV19	TRBJ1-6	NA	CASSRGGINSPLHF	TGTGCCAGTAGCCGGGGGGGCATTAATTCACCCCTCCACTTT
TRBV10-3	TRBJ2-6	TRBD1	CATKGDRVFSGANVLTF	TGTGCCACCAAGGGGGACAGGGTGTTTTCTGGGGCCAACGTCCTGACTTTC
TRBV27	TRBJ1-4	NA	CASSFRGDYEKLFF	TGTGCCAGCAGTTTTCGTGGTGACTATGAAAAACTGTTTTTT
TRBV7-3	TRBJ2-5	TRBD2	CASSLGLADQETQYF	TGTGCCAGCAGCTTGGGGCTAGCGGACCAAGAGACCCAGTACTTC
TRBV5-1	TRBJ2-1	TRBD1	CASSGDRRYNEQFF	TGCGCCAGCAGTGGGGACAGGAGATACAATGAGCAGTTCTTC
TRBV4-1	TRBJ2-7	NA	CASSQDTYLSYEQYF	TGCGCCAGCAGCCAAGATACGTACTTATCCTACGAGCAGTACTTC
TRBV3-1/TRBV3-2	TRBJ1-4	TRBD1	CASSYPGTGLTNEKLFF	TGTGCCAGCAGTTATCCCGGGACAGGGTTAACTAATGAAAAACTGTTTTTT